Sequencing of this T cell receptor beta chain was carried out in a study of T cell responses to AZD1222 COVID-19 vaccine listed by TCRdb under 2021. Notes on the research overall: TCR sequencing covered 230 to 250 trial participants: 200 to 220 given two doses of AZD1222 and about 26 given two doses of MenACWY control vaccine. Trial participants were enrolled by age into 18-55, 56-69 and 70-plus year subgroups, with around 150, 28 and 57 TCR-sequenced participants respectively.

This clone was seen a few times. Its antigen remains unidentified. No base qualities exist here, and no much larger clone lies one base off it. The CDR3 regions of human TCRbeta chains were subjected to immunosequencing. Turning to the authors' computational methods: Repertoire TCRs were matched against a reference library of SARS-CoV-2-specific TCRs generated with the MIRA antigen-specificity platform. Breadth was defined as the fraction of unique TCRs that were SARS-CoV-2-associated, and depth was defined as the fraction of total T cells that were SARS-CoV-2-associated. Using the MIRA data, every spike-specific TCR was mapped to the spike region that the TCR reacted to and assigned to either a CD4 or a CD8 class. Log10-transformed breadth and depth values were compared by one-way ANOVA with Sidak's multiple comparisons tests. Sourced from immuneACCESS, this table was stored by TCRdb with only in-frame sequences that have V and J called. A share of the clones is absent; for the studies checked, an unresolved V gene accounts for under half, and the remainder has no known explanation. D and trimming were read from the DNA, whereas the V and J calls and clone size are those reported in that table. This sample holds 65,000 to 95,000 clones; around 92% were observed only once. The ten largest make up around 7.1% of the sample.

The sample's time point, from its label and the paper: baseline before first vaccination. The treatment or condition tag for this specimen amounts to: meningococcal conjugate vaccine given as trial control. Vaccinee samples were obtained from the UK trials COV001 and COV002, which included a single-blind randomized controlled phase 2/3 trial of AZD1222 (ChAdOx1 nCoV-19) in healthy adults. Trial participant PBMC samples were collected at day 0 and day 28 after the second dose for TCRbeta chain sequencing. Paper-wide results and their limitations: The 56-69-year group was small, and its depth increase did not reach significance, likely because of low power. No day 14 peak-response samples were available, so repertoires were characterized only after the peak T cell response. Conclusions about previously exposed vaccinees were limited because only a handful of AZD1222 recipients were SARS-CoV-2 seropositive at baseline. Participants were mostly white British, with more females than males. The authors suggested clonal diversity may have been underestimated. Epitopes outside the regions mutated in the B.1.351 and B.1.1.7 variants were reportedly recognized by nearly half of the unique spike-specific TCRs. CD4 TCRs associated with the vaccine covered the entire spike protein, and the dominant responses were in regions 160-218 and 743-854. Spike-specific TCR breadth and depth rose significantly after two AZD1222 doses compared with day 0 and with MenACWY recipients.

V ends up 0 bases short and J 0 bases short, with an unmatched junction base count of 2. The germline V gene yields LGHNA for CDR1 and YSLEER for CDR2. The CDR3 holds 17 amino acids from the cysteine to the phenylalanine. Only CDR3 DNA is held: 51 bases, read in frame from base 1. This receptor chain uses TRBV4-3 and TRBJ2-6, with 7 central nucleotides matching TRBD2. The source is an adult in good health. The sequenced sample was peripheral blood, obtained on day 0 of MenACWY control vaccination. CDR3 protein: CASSQEGTNSGANVLTF. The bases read TGCGCCAGCAGCCAAGAGGGGACTAACTCTGGGGCCAACGTCCTGACTTTC.